This record looks at one T cell receptor beta chain sequence and its context. The specificity of this receptor is unknown. The input lacks base qualities; no much larger clone sits a single base away. The library was prepared using the immunoSEQ multiplex PCR assay. The table was pulled from immuneACCESS by TCRdb, which kept in-frame rearrangements only. Such tables lose some clones; where checked, under half of the loss comes from unresolved V genes, and the rest has no known cause. This sample gives roughly 100,000 clones in total; 83% of them show up just once. The leading ten clones occupy about 13% of the sample. This specimen belongs to a study of control samples from healthy donors and cancer patients (dated by TCRdb to 2018 to 2020). V lost 4 bases and J lost 0 bases; the stretch between them is 11 bases long. From the germline V gene, CDR1 is SGHRS and CDR2 is YFSETQ. Including cysteine and phenylalanine, the CDR3 has 15 amino acids. The sequence is cut down to CDR3 DNA, 45 bases in frame from base 1.

Sequencing was performed on blood. The clonotype comes from a woman aged 45-60 years in good health. The V and J segments used are TRBV5-1 and TRBJ2-1, with the D gene possibly TRBD1 or TRBD2, each one fitting 5 bases. The nucleotides read TGCGCCAGCAGCCGGGACGGGGTCTCCTACAATGAGCAGTTCTTC. Its protein reads: CASSRDGVSYNEQFF. With the portions outside the CDR3 filled from the reference TRBV5-1 and TRBJ2-1 genes, the complete variable region becomes KAGVTQTPRYLIKTRGQQVTLSCSPISGHRSVSWYQQTPGQGLQFLFEYFSETQRNKGNFPGRFSGRQFSNSRSEMNVSTLELGDSALYLCASSRDGVSYNEQFFGPGTRLTVL.